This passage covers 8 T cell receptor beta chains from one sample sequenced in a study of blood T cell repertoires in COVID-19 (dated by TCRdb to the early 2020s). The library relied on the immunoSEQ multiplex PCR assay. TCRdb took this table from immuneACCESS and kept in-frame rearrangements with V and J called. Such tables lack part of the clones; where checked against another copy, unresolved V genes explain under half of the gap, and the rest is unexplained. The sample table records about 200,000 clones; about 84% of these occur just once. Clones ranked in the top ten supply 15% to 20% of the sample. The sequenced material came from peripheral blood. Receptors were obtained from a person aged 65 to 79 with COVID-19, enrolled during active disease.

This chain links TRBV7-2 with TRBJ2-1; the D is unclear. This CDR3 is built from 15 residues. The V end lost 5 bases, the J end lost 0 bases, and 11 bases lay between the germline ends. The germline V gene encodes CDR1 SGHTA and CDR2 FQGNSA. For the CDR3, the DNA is TGTGCCAGCAGCAGACTCATTAACTCCTACAATGAGCAGTTCTTC. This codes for CASSRLINSYNEQFF. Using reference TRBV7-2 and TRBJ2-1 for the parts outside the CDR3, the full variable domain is GAGVSQSPSNKVTEKGKDVELRCDPISGHTALYWYRQSLGQGLEFLIYFQGNSAPDKSGLPSDRFSAERTGGSVSTLTIQRTQQEDSAVYLCASSRLINSYNEQFFGPGTRLTVL.

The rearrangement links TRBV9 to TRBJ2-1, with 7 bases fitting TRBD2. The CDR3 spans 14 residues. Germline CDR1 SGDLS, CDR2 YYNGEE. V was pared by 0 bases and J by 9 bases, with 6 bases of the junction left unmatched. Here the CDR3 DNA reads TGTGCCAGCAGCGTAGCTACGGGGGGTGGTGAGCAGTTCTTC. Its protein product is CASSVATGGGEQFF.

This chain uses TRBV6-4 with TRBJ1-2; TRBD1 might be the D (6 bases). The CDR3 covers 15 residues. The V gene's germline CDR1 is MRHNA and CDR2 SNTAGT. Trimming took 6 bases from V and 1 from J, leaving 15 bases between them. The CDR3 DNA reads TGTGCCAGCAGAACAACACACAGGGATAACTATGGCTACACCTTC. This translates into CASRTTHRDNYGYTF.

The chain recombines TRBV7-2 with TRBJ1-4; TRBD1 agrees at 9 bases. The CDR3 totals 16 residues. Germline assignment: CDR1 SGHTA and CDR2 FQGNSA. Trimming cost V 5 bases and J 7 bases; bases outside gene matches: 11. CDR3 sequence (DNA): TGTGCCAGCAGCGATAGTAACCGGGACAGGGCTGAAAAACTGTTTTTT. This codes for CASSDSNRDRAEKLFF.

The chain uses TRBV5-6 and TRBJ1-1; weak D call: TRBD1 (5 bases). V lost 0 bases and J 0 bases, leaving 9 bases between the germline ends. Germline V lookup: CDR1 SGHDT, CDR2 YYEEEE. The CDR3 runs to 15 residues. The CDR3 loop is CASSLGRQLNTEAFF. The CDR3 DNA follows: TGTGCCAGCAGCTTGGGTAGACAGTTGAACACTGAAGCTTTCTTT.

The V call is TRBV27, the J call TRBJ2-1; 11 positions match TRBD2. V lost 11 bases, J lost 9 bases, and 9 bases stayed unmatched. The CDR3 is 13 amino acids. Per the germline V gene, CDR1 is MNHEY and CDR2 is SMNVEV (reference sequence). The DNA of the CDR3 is TGTGCCGTTAGCGGGAGGGCCGGGGGTGAGCAGTTCTTC. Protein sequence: CAVSGRAGGEQFF.

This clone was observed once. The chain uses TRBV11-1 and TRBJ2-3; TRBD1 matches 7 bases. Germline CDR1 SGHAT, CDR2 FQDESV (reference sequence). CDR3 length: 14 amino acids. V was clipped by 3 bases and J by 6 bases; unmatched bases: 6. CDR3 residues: CASSFGQVRDTQYF. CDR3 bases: TGTGCCAGCAGCTTCGGACAGGTTAGGGATACGCAGTATTTT.

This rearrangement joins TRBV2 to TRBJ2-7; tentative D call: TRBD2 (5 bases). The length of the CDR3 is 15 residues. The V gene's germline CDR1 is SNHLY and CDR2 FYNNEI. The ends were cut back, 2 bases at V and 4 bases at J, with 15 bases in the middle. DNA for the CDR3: TGTGCCAGCAGTGAAAGGTCGGGATTCTCGTACGAGCAGTACTTC. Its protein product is CASSERSGFSYEQYF.